A selection of T cell receptor beta chains follows, all from one sample in a study of cytomegalovirus exposure and HLA in healthy donors. Generated by immunoSEQ multiplex PCR, the TCRdb table keeps only in-frame clones and is missing some. The sample has some 140,000 clones; approximately 75% are singletons. Sequencing used PBMCs. The receptors here all came from a male donor in good health and CMV-seronegative. Both conserved end residues are part of each CDR3. D genes are given only for firm matches. Size is stated for part of the rows, as once, few or many counts, or as a class when the clone is expanded.

J: TRBJ1-1; V: TRBV5-4; D: -; size: -; DNA: TGTGCCAGCAGCTTGACAGGGATGGGGGCCAAGAACACTGAAGCTTTCTTT; CDR3: CASSLTGMGAKNTEAFF
J: TRBJ2-7; V: TRBV5-6; D: TRBD1; size: few; DNA: TGTGCCAGCAGCTTGGGGGGACAGGGAGGCCACGAGCAGTACTTC; CDR3: CASSLGGQGGHEQYF
J: TRBJ2-7; V: TRBV18; D: TRBD2; size: -; DNA: TGTGCCAGCTCACCCGCCGGGGGGGGGCCATACGAGCAGTACTTC; CDR3: CASSPAGGGPYEQYF
J: TRBJ1-1; V: TRBV29-1; D: -; size: -; DNA: TGCAGCGTTGAGCGGGCTCGAGGAACTGAAGCTTTCTTT; CDR3: CSVERARGTEAFF
J: TRBJ2-1; V: TRBV6-4; D: -; size: -; DNA: TGTGCCAGCAGTGACTCAGGGGGGGCGAATGAGCAGTTCTTC; CDR3: CASSDSGGANEQFF
J: TRBJ2-7; V: TRBV10-1; D: -; size: few; DNA: TGCGCCAGCAGTGAGCCCAACATAGCCCACTCCTACGAGCAGTACTTC; CDR3: CASSEPNIAHSYEQYF
J: TRBJ2-2; V: TRBV11-2; D: TRBD2; size: -; DNA: TGTGCCAGCAGCTTGCGGGGGGCCAACACCGGGGAGCTGTTTTTT; CDR3: CASSLRGANTGELFF
J: TRBJ1-1; V: TRBV7-8; D: TRBD1; size: -; DNA: TGTGCCAGCAGCCCGGGACAGCCGATGAACACTGAAGCTTTCTTT; CDR3: CASSPGQPMNTEAFF
J: TRBJ1-4; V: TRBV10-3; D: TRBD1; size: once; DNA: TGTGCCATCAGTGGGTCTCCCCCCTTGGACAGGGTAAATATTCAAAGGGATGAAAAACTGTTTTTT; CDR3: CAISGSPPLDRVNIQRDEKLFF
J: TRBJ2-1; V: TRBV4-1; D: -; size: -; DNA: TGCGCCAGCAGCCAAGATCAACAGTACAATGAGCAGTTCTTC; CDR3: CASSQDQQYNEQFF
J: TRBJ2-1; V: TRBV6-6; D: -; size: -; DNA: TGTGCCAGCAGTCCCCCGCCGGGGAGTGAGCAGTTCTTC; CDR3: CASSPPPGSEQFF
J: TRBJ1-2; V: TRBV11-2; D: -; size: -; DNA: TGTGCCAGCAGCTCTACCTCCTATGGCTACACCTTC; CDR3: CASSSTSYGYTF
J: TRBJ2-1; V: TRBV5-1; D: TRBD2; size: -; DNA: TGCGCCAGCAGCGTAGCGGGGGGGTACAATGAGCAGTTCTTC; CDR3: CASSVAGGYNEQFF
J: TRBJ1-6; V: TRBV11-3; D: TRBD1; size: few; DNA: TGTGCCAGCAGTGGACAGGGAAATAATTCACCCCTCCACTTT; CDR3: CASSGQGNNSPLHF
J: TRBJ2-7; V: TRBV29-1; D: -; size: -; DNA: TGCAGCGTTGATGTCGAGGGATCCTACGAGCAGTACTTC; CDR3: CSVDVEGSYEQYF
J: TRBJ1-4; V: TRBV15; D: TRBD1; size: -; DNA: TGTGCCACCAGAGGGGTCCGGGACAGGGGAGAGGAAAAACTGTTTTTT; CDR3: CATRGVRDRGEEKLFF
J: TRBJ2-1; V: TRBV9; D: -; size: -; DNA: TGTGCCAGCAGTGGACAGAACTACAATGAGCAGTTCTTC; CDR3: CASSGQNYNEQFF
J: TRBJ1-1; V: TRBV18; D: TRBD1; size: -; DNA: TGTGCCAGCTCACCATCGGGACAGGGGTCTGAAGCTTTCTTT; CDR3: CASSPSGQGSEAFF
J: TRBJ1-5; V: TRBV7-9; D: -; size: -; DNA: TGTGCCAGCAGCTCGACTGGTGGCAATCAGCCCCAGCATTTT; CDR3: CASSSTGGNQPQHF
J: TRBJ2-5; V: TRBV12-5; D: -; size: -; DNA: TGTGCTAGTGGTTTGGCCGTGGGGGGAGGAGAGACCCAGTACTTC; CDR3: CASGLAVGGGETQYF
J: TRBJ1-3; V: TRBV9; D: -; size: -; DNA: TGTGCCAGCAGCCCCGGGGACAAGATAACGGGAAACACCATATATTTT; CDR3: CASSPGDKITGNTIYF
J: TRBJ1-1; V: TRBV6-6; D: TRBD1; size: -; DNA: TGTGCCAGCACCCTCGGCAGGGGGCGCGTTGAAGCTTTCTTT; CDR3: CASTLGRGRVEAFF
J: TRBJ1-2; V: TRBV7-9; D: -; size: -; DNA: TGTGCCAGCAGCTTAAAACCAGTCCACTATGGCTACACCTTC; CDR3: CASSLKPVHYGYTF
J: TRBJ1-1; V: TRBV6-6; D: -; size: -; DNA: TGTGCCAGCAGTACTCGACACCCCGCGAACACTGAAGCTTTCTTT; CDR3: CASSTRHPANTEAFF
J: TRBJ2-7; V: TRBV7-9; D: TRBD2; size: -; DNA: TGTTCCAGCAGCTCCCGGGACTATGGCCGGGGCGAGCAGTACTTC; CDR3: CSSSSRDYGRGEQYF
J: TRBJ2-1; V: TRBV9; D: TRBD2; size: -; DNA: TGTGCCAGCAGCGTTACTAGCGGTTCAAATGAGCAGTTCTTC; CDR3: CASSVTSGSNEQFF
J: TRBJ1-1; V: TRBV9; D: -; size: -; DNA: TGTGCCAGCAGCGTAGGGGCGAACACTGAAGCTTTCTTT; CDR3: CASSVGANTEAFF
J: TRBJ2-1; V: TRBV6-5; D: TRBD2; size: -; DNA: TGTGCCAGCAGTCGACGGGGGGCCTACAATGAGCAGTTCTTC; CDR3: CASSRRGAYNEQFF
J: TRBJ2-7; V: TRBV14; D: -; size: -; DNA: TGTGCCAGCAGCCCCTATAGGGGGTTCTACGAGCAGTACTTC; CDR3: CASSPYRGFYEQYF
J: TRBJ2-3; V: TRBV5-8; D: TRBD2; size: -; DNA: TGTGCCAGCAGCATCCTAGCGGGGGAAGATACGCAGTATTTT; CDR3: CASSILAGEDTQYF
J: TRBJ2-7; V: TRBV6-1; D: TRBD2; size: -; DNA: TGTGCCAGCAGCCTCCGGGACTACCCGTACTTC; CDR3: CASSLRDYPYF
J: TRBJ1-3; V: TRBV15; D: TRBD1; size: -; DNA: TGTGCCACCAGCAGAGATCGTGGACAGGGGACTGGAAACACCATATATTTT; CDR3: CATSRDRGQGTGNTIYF
J: TRBJ1-3; V: TRBV4-1; D: -; size: few; DNA: TGCGCCAGCAGCCAACTCGGCGGGGTAGCTGGAAACACCATATATTTT; CDR3: CASSQLGGVAGNTIYF
J: TRBJ2-5; V: TRBV7-3; D: -; size: -; DNA: TGTGCCAGCAGCGTAACGGGGCCAGGAACCCAGTACTTC; CDR3: CASSVTGPGTQYF
J: TRBJ2-7; V: TRBV19; D: TRBD1; size: -; DNA: TGTGCCAGTAGTATGGGCAGGGGGACCTACGAGCAGTACTTC; CDR3: CASSMGRGTYEQYF
J: TRBJ2-3; V: TRBV7-9; D: TRBD2; size: -; DNA: TGTGCCAGCGGGACTAGCGGGGGCCTCCGCACAGATACGCAGTATTTT; CDR3: CASGTSGGLRTDTQYF
J: TRBJ1-4; V: TRBV4-3; D: -; size: once; DNA: TGCGCCAGCAGCCGTTTAGGGGGAAGTAATGAAAAACTGTTTTTT; CDR3: CASSRLGGSNEKLFF
J: TRBJ1-1; V: TRBV4-1; D: -; size: few; DNA: TGCGCCAGCAGCCAAGCCCCGAACTCTCTACACACTGAAGCTTTCTTT; CDR3: CASSQAPNSLHTEAFF
J: TRBJ2-3; V: TRBV4-1; D: -; size: once; DNA: TGCGCCAGCAGCCAAGGCCCGGGAGTTAGCACAGATACGCAGTATTTT; CDR3: CASSQGPGVSTDTQYF
J: TRBJ1-4; V: TRBV19; D: -; size: once; DNA: TGTGCCAGCAGTTCCCACATCGGACTTAATGAAAAACTGTTTTTT; CDR3: CASSSHIGLNEKLFF
J: TRBJ1-2; V: TRBV9; D: -; size: -; DNA: TGTGCCAGCAGCGTCACCGCGTACTATGGCTACACCTTC; CDR3: CASSVTAYYGYTF
J: TRBJ1-1; V: TRBV6-1; D: -; size: -; DNA: TGTGCCAGCGTGAGGGAATCTATTGAAGCTTTCTTT; CDR3: CASVRESIEAFF
J: TRBJ2-5; V: TRBV6-5; D: TRBD1; size: -; DNA: TGTGCCAGCAGTTACAGGACAGGAAAAGAGACCCAGTACTTC; CDR3: CASSYRTGKETQYF
J: TRBJ1-1; V: TRBV7-9; D: TRBD1; size: -; DNA: TGTGCCAGCAGCTTAGAGGGGGCAGGGGGCCCTGAAGCTTTCTTT; CDR3: CASSLEGAGGPEAFF
J: TRBJ2-7; V: TRBV5-4; D: TRBD2; size: -; DNA: TGTGCCAGCAGCCACGCGGGACTAGCGGGGATGTCCTACGAGCAGTACTTC; CDR3: CASSHAGLAGMSYEQYF
J: TRBJ2-1; V: TRBV6-1; D: -; size: -; DNA: TGTGCCAGCAGTGATCCGCGCTCCTACAATGAGCAGTTCTTC; CDR3: CASSDPRSYNEQFF
J: TRBJ1-5; V: TRBV6-5; D: -; size: -; DNA: TGTGCCAGCAGTCGCGATACAGGGAGCAATCAGCCCCAGCATTTT; CDR3: CASSRDTGSNQPQHF
J: TRBJ1-5; V: TRBV6-5; D: TRBD1; size: -; DNA: TGTGCCAGCAGTACTGGACAGGGACCTCAGCCCCAGCATTTT; CDR3: CASSTGQGPQPQHF
J: TRBJ2-3; V: TRBV29-1; D: TRBD1; size: -; DNA: TGCAGCTCGGGGCAGGGGGCGCTTGCAGATACGCAGTATTTT; CDR3: CSSGQGALADTQYF
J: TRBJ2-7; V: TRBV6-6; D: -; size: -; DNA: TGTGCCAGCAGTCAGGGGAGTTACGAGCAGTACTTC; CDR3: CASSQGSYEQYF
J: TRBJ2-4; V: TRBV7-9; D: -; size: -; DNA: TGTGCCAGCAGCTCGACACTGATTCAAAACATTCAGTACTTC; CDR3: CASSSTLIQNIQYF
J: TRBJ2-2; V: TRBV29-1; D: -; size: -; DNA: TGCAGCGTTTATCCGTCCCCAGGGTATGAGGCGTACACCGGGGAGCTGTTTTTT; CDR3: CSVYPSPGYEAYTGELFF
J: TRBJ2-5; V: TRBV6-1; D: -; size: -; DNA: TGTGCCAGCGGTGGATATGGGACAAAGCCCCAAGAGACCCAGTACTTC; CDR3: CASGGYGTKPQETQYF
J: TRBJ2-7; V: TRBV10-3; D: TRBD2; size: -; DNA: TGTGCCATCAGCCGCCTAGCGGGGGCCTCCTACGAGCAGTACTTC; CDR3: CAISRLAGASYEQYF
J: TRBJ1-4; V: TRBV2; D: -; size: -; DNA: TGTGCCAGCAGTGAAGTGGCCAGGGGTGAAAAACTGTTTTTT; CDR3: CASSEVARGEKLFF
J: TRBJ1-4; V: TRBV2; D: TRBD1; size: few; DNA: TGTGCCACCGCGGACAGGGGCGAAAAACTGTTTTTT; CDR3: CATADRGEKLFF
J: TRBJ2-5; V: TRBV4-2; D: -; size: -; DNA: TGTGCCAGCAGCCACCACCGGGACTCTCAAGAGACCCAGTACTTC; CDR3: CASSHHRDSQETQYF
J: TRBJ1-2; V: TRBV4-3; D: -; size: -; DNA: TGCGCCAGCAGCCAAGACCGCGCAGGACATCTGAACTATGGCTACACCTTC; CDR3: CASSQDRAGHLNYGYTF